The entry below gives a single TCR beta chain sequence along with its context. This sample was included in a study of early stage breast cancer tumors. Germline lookup yields CDR1 SGHRS and CDR2 YFSETQ. Trimming at V came to 1 base and at J to 3 bases, leaving 3 bases not matched to a gene. CDR3 length equals 15 residues. Assay used: immunoSEQ multiplex PCR; TCRdb lists only in-frame clones, some missing. The table includes tens of thousands of clones, more than 65% detected once. Sequenced material: blood. This chain links TRBV5-1 with TRBJ2-5; 10 bases fit TRBD2. This TCR came from a person aged 55-75 years with breast cancer. This CDR3 is CASSLLGTSEETQYF. CDR3 nucleotide sequence: TGCGCCAGCAGCTTGCTCGGGACTAGCGAAGAGACCCAGTACTTC.